This T cell receptor (beta chain) originates from a study of response to subunit inactivated influenza vaccine. Germline CDR1 is DFQATT and CDR2 is SNEGSKA (reference sequence). V lost 0 bases and J lost 4, with 10 bases in between. CDR3 size: 13 residues. TCRdb re-called the RT-PCR reads through MiXCR, storing one row per CDR3 protein. Of a few hundred thousand distinct CDR3 sequences in the sample, 21% were seen once. A few counts support this clonotype. Its antigen is not known. Whole-study findings and limits: Seasonal influenza vaccination, on each occasion, was suggested by the authors to recruit few new T cells.

The sequence was collected from a man between 50 and 69 years old who received an inactivated influenza vaccine. This specimen consisted of PBMCs from blood, obtained less than 22 months after vaccination. V usage is TRBV20-1 and J usage is TRBJ2-7; D perhaps matches TRBD2 (6 bases). The DNA of the CDR3 is TGCAGTGCTAGAGACTCGACTAGATACGAGCAGTACTTC. Translation gives CSARDSTRYEQYF.